This is a list of T cell receptor beta chains from one sample in a study of cytomegalovirus exposure and HLA in healthy donors. Sequenced by immunoSEQ multiplex PCR; TCRdb stores in-frame clones only, minus some. The sample carries over 120,000 clones, 75% to 80% recorded once. Sequencing used PBMCs. Every receptor here comes from a woman under 30 in good health and CMV-seropositive. The CDR3 runs from the conserved cysteine through the conserved F or W. A D gene is named only where the DNA matches it firmly. A row's size may be missing; if present it is once, few, many or a size class.

d_call,v_call,j_call,clone_size,cdr3_aa,cdr3_nt
.,TRBV2,TRBJ1-5,.,CASSVQAASNQPQHF,TGTGCCAGCAGTGTTCAGGCTGCAAGCAATCAGCCCCAGCATTTT
TRBD1,TRBV2,TRBJ2-7,.,CASSEVAGGGYEQYF,TGTGCCAGCAGTGAAGTAGCAGGGGGTGGCTACGAGCAGTACTTC
.,TRBV7-2,TRBJ1-4,.,CASSPNRGNEKLFF,TGTGCCAGCAGCCCAAATCGGGGTAATGAAAAACTGTTTTTT
TRBD1,TRBV5-6,TRBJ1-5,.,CASSLGGPNQPQHF,TGTGCCAGCAGCCTAGGGGGCCCTAATCAGCCCCAGCATTTT
.,TRBV5-8,TRBJ1-5,.,CASSLDLGGDYSNQPQHF,TGTGCCAGCAGCTTGGATTTGGGTGGGGACTATAGCAATCAGCCCCAGCATTTT
.,TRBV19,TRBJ1-3,.,CASSIFPYSGNTIYF,TGTGCCAGTAGTATATTCCCTTACTCTGGAAACACCATATATTTT
TRBD1,TRBV5-1,TRBJ2-1,once,CASSLALTGLNNEQFF,TGCGCCAGCAGCTTGGCCCTGACAGGGTTGAACAATGAGCAGTTCTTC
.,TRBV6-5,TRBJ2-6,.,CASRYTGANVLTF,TGTGCCAGCAGATATACTGGGGCCAACGTCCTGACTTTC
.,TRBV5-1,TRBJ1-4,.,CASSLAYNRAVTNEKLFF,TGCGCCAGCAGCTTGGCCTATAACAGGGCAGTAACTAATGAAAAACTGTTTTTT
.,TRBV5-6,TRBJ2-3,.,CASSTWRVTDTQYF,TGTGCCAGCAGCACGTGGAGGGTCACAGATACGCAGTATTTT
.,TRBV10-1,TRBJ2-2,.,CASSEGGVNTGELFF,TGCGCCAGCAGTGAGGGCGGGGTGAACACCGGGGAGCTGTTTTTT
TRBD1,TRBV19,TRBJ1-6,once,CASSFIPGQTSNSPLHF,TGTGCCAGTAGTTTTATTCCGGGACAGACCTCAAATTCACCCCTCCACTTT
TRBD1,TRBV6-1,TRBJ2-1,.,CASSEAGQGIGSYNEQFF,TGTGCCAGCAGTGAAGCGGGACAGGGGATTGGCTCCTACAATGAGCAGTTCTTC
TRBD2,TRBV5-6,TRBJ2-2,.,CASSLWRGGLYGELFF,TGTGCCAGCAGCTTGTGGCGGGGGGGCCTCTACGGGGAGCTGTTTTTT
.,TRBV30,TRBJ2-2,.,CAWIKFGQNTGELFF,TGTGCCTGGATTAAGTTTGGGCAGAACACCGGGGAGCTGTTTTTT
TRBD1,TRBV5-6,TRBJ1-2,.,CASSWTGGSYGYTF,TGTGCCAGCAGCTGGACAGGGGGGAGCTATGGCTACACCTTC
TRBD1,TRBV4-3,TRBJ1-4,.,CASSRGTVEKLFF,TGCGCCAGCAGCCGCGGGACAGTTGAAAAACTGTTTTTT
.,TRBV29-1,TRBJ1-1,.,CSVSGVLSGTEAFF,TGCAGCGTTTCGGGCGTTTTAAGCGGGACTGAAGCTTTCTTT
TRBD1,TRBV30,TRBJ1-4,.,CACSSGQGSEKLFF,TGTGCCTGCTCATCGGGACAGGGGAGTGAAAAACTGTTTTTT
TRBD1,TRBV5-4,TRBJ2-7,.,CASSRDGTANSYEQYF,TGTGCCAGCAGCCGGGACGGGACAGCCAACTCCTACGAGCAGTACTTC
TRBD1,TRBV2,TRBJ2-1,.,CASVDRTGDNNEQFF,TGTGCCAGCGTGGATCGGACAGGGGACAACAATGAGCAGTTCTTC
TRBD1,TRBV2,TRBJ1-1,few,CASNLQGGGTEAFF,TGTGCCAGCAACCTACAGGGGGGGGGCACTGAAGCTTTCTTT
.,TRBV5-4,TRBJ1-2,.,CASSLEAGRTGNGYTF,TGTGCCAGCAGCTTGGAGGCGGGCCGCACCGGGAATGGCTACACCTTC
TRBD2,TRBV5-1,TRBJ2-7,.,CASSILAGASYEQYF,TGCGCCAGCAGCATACTAGCGGGGGCTTCCTACGAGCAGTACTTC
.,TRBV19,TRBJ2-7,.,CASSAASAHEQYF,TGTGCCAGTAGTGCCGCTAGCGCCCACGAGCAGTACTTC
TRBD1,TRBV9,TRBJ2-7,.,CASSPTGDRSSYEQYF,TGTGCCAGCAGCCCTACTGGGGACAGGAGCTCCTACGAGCAGTACTTC